A selection of T cell receptor beta chains follows, all from one sample in a study of cytomegalovirus exposure and HLA in healthy donors. TCRdb's copy holds only in-frame clones and misses some; the assay was immunoSEQ multiplex PCR. The data contain around 300,000 clones, 70% to 90% of them seen just once; the ten biggest clones take up less than 1.2%. Sequenced: PBMCs. The receptors stem from a woman between 18 and 29 years old in good health and CMV-seronegative. The CDR3 runs from the conserved cysteine through the conserved F or W. The D gene is left open where the match is weak.

TRBJ2-7 TRBV5-8 NA CASSHAGREDEQYF
TRBJ2-3 TRBV5-1 TRBD2 CASSLALAGDADTQYF
TRBJ2-6 TRBV9 TRBD1 CASSVALRQGLSGANVLTF
TRBJ2-3 TRBV2 NA CAGGTQITDTQYF
TRBJ2-3 TRBV29-1 TRBD1 CSARKGQGTTGGTDTQYF
TRBJ1-5 TRBV15 NA CATSRVGTSQPQHF
TRBJ1-2 TRBV19 TRBD1 CASSLQSGQTNYGYTF
TRBJ1-2 TRBV5-6 TRBD1 CASSLRTGYGYTF
TRBJ2-7 TRBV11-2 TRBD2 CASSLPAGGLYEQYF
TRBJ1-4 TRBV7-9 NA CASSLEGARRDEKLFF
TRBJ1-6 TRBV5-4 TRBD1 CASSLWGTGSSPLHF
TRBJ2-3 TRBV2 NA CASRAGALTDTQYF
TRBJ2-2 TRBV21-1 NA CASSTRTGSSGELFF
TRBJ2-5 TRBV6-5 TRBD2 CASSSMASGRKETQYF
TRBJ1-4 TRBV7-9 TRBD1 CASSSTGTGDEKLFF
TRBJ2-3 TRBV6-1 NA CASSDRSIRTDTQYF
TRBJ1-4 TRBV2 TRBD1 CASSGPGGPNEKLFF
TRBJ1-6 TRBV10-3 TRBD1 CAISAGGQGSSYNSPLHF
TRBJ1-5 TRBV6-1 NA CASSEARRGAGQPQHF
TRBJ2-1 TRBV4-3 NA CASSQGGGVSYNEQFF
TRBJ1-6 TRBV6-6 TRBD1 CASSRPTGPNSPLHF
TRBJ2-1 TRBV25-1 NA CASSEITPHEQFF
TRBJ1-1 TRBV6-5 TRBD1 CASGDRAFGAFF
TRBJ2-6 TRBV28 NA CASSPPPGANVLTF
TRBJ2-7 TRBV7-3 TRBD2 CASSQGLAYDEQYF
TRBJ1-2 TRBV4-1 TRBD1 CASSQHRYGTANYGYTF
TRBJ2-1 TRBV14 TRBD1 CASSQVLGGNPNEQFF
TRBJ2-2 TRBV29-1 TRBD1 CSVGDRVDTGELFF
TRBJ1-3 TRBV18 NA CASSPAGNTIYF
TRBJ2-3 TRBV30 NA CAWSVWGGVSLQGTTDTQYF
TRBJ1-4 TRBV27 NA CASSTQGVDNEKLFF
TRBJ2-1 TRBV29-1 TRBD2 CSAFLAVHNEQFF
TRBJ1-1 TRBV5-4 NA CASSIGHNTEAFF